Listed below are T cell receptor beta chains from one sample, sequenced in a study of T cell repertoires in cytomegalovirus infection. From the reads, TCRdb called clonotypes with MiXCR, one entry per CDR3 protein. The sample holds about 490,000 distinct CDR3 sequences, around 11% seen once. Material: PBMCs. The receptors come from a human donor in good health (CMV status not recorded). Some clones in this sample may be carry-over from other donors' samples. The CDR3 runs from the conserved cysteine through the conserved F or W. The order of the fields is D gene, clone size, V gene, J gene, CDR3 DNA, CDR3 protein. The D gene is left open where the match is weak. Where a row states a size, it is once, few, many or the class of an expanded clone; other rows omit it.

.	.	TRBV14	TRBJ2-7	TGTGCCAGCAGCCGAGACAGGATGAGCTCCTACGAGCAGTACTTC	CASSRDRMSSYEQYF
.	few	TRBV20-1	TRBJ1-6	TGCAGTGCTAGTGCTACTCAGTCCCTCCACTTT	CSASATQSLHF
TRBD1	many	TRBV7-9	TRBJ2-1	TGTGCCAGCAGCTTTTCCCCGGGACAGGGAAGTTTCTTC	CASSFSPGQGSFF
TRBD1	many	TRBV5-4	TRBJ2-2	TGTGCCAGCAGCCCGGGACAGTCGAACACCGGGGAGCTGTTTTTT	CASSPGQSNTGELFF
TRBD1	many	TRBV28	TRBJ2-3	TGTGCCAGCCCTCCCCGGGACAGGGTCGCAGATACGCAGTATTTT	CASPPRDRVADTQYF
TRBD1	many	TRBV7-8	TRBJ1-1	TGTGCCAGCAGCTTAGAAGTATTATGGCAGGGGGCCCAGAACACTGAAGCTTTCTTT	CASSLEVLWQGAQNTEAFF
.	few	TRBV27	TRBJ1-1	TGTGCCAGCAGGCATAGTACGGGCACTGAAGCTTTCTTT	CASRHSTGTEAFF
TRBD2	many	TRBV4-1	TRBJ2-5	TGCGCCAGCAGCCACGGGACTAGCGGGGGGCAAGAGACCCAGTACTTC	CASSHGTSGGQETQYF
TRBD1	.	TRBV7-3	TRBJ1-1	TGTGCCAGCAGCACCACGGACAGGGTGTCTGAAGCTTTCTTT	CASSTTDRVSEAFF
.	few	TRBV28	TRBJ2-7	TGTGCCAGCAGTTTACTCGCAGGGGTGGCACGGGAGCAGTACTTC	CASSLLAGVAREQYF
.	.	TRBV7-9	TRBJ1-1	TGTGCCAGCACCTCTCCTGAGGGGTTACCGGGAGTCTTT	CASTSPEGLPGVF
.	.	TRBV9	TRBJ2-7	TGTGCCAGCAGCGTCGGCGCCACGGGCGAGCAGTACTTC	CASSVGATGEQYF
.	few	TRBV29-1	TRBJ1-1	TGCAGCCCCAATCGGATGAACACTGAAGCTTTCTTT	CSPNRMNTEAFF
.	many	TRBV11-2	TRBJ2-2	TGTGCCAGCAGCTTTGTTATTGGCGCAGGCACCGGGGAGCTGTTTTTT	CASSFVIGAGTGELFF
TRBD1	.	TRBV5-1	TRBJ2-1	TGCGCCAGCAGCTCGGGACAGAACTTTGAGCAGTTCTTC	CASSSGQNFEQFF
.	few	TRBV27	TRBJ1-3	TGTGCCAGCAGTGGGGCAGCCGGCTCTGGAAACACCATATATTTT	CASSGAAGSGNTIYF
TRBD1	.	TRBV19	TRBJ2-2	TGTGCCAGCAGGGGGCTCGCCGGGGAGCTGTTTTTT	CASRGLAGELFF
TRBD1	many	TRBV19	TRBJ2-2	TGTGCCAGTACTAATGAGGGACAGGGTAACACCGGGGAGCTGTTTTTT	CASTNEGQGNTGELFF
TRBD1	many	TRBV6-2/TRBV6-3	TRBJ1-4	TGTGCCAGCAGACGACAGGGAGCGGATGAAAAACTGTTTTTT	CASRRQGADEKLFF
.	many	TRBV19	TRBJ2-5	TGTGCGAGTGGGACCTTCCAAGAGACCCAGTACTTC	CASGTFQETQYF
.	many	TRBV5-4	TRBJ2-7	TGTGCCAGCAGCTCAGAGGACTGGAGAGGGTCCTACGAGCAGTACTTC	CASSSEDWRGSYEQYF
TRBD1	.	TRBV2	TRBJ1-2	TGTGCCAGCAGTGAAGTGGGACAGGGTACCTATGGCTACACCTTC	CASSEVGQGTYGYTF
.	few	TRBV11-2	TRBJ2-3	TGTGCACAACCTGGGGCGCGGGGAGATACGCAGTATTTT	CAQPGARGDTQYF
TRBD2	many	TRBV6-2/TRBV6-3	TRBJ2-7	TGTGCCAGCAGTTACGGCGGGAGAGAGCAGTACTTC	CASSYGGREQYF
TRBD1	.	TRBV14	TRBJ2-7	TGTGCCAGCAGCCAATACTTTCAACTCCGGGACAGGGAAACTTACGAGCAGTACTTC	CASSQYFQLRDRETYEQYF
TRBD2	few	TRBV6-5	TRBJ2-3	TGTGCCAGCAGTTCCCCGGGACTAGCAGACGAAACAGATACGCAGTATTTT	CASSSPGLADETDTQYF
TRBD2	.	TRBV30	TRBJ2-1	TGTGCCTGGAAAGCGGGAGGTGAGCAGTTCTTC	CAWKAGGEQFF
TRBD1	many	TRBV6-1	TRBJ1-2	TGTGCCAGCAGGCCGGGACAGGGGCCTCACTCGGGAGGCTACACCTTC	CASRPGQGPHSGGYTF
.	.	TRBV5-1	TRBJ1-1	TGCGCCAGCAGCTTGAGACAGTTAATGAACACTGAAGCTTTCTTT	CASSLRQLMNTEAFF
.	many	TRBV28	TRBJ2-3	TGTGCCAGCAGTTCCCGAGGTACTAGGTATACGCAGTATTTT	CASSSRGTRYTQYF
.	many	TRBV7-9	TRBJ2-7	TGTGCCAGCAGCGATCAGGGCGAGCAGTACTTC	CASSDQGEQYF
TRBD1	once	TRBV5-1	TRBJ2-1	TGCGCCAGCAGCCCCTATAGGACAGGCCGGGATAACAATGAGCAGTTCTTC	CASSPYRTGRDNNEQFF
.	.	TRBV30	TRBJ2-3	TGTGCCTGGACTTTGGGCACAGATACGCAGTATTTT	CAWTLGTDTQYF
.	.	TRBV6-4	TRBJ2-1	TGTGCCAGCAGCCCGGAGCCGGGCGCTGAGCAGTTCTTC	CASSPEPGAEQFF
.	many	TRBV7-9	TRBJ2-5	TGTGCCAGCAGCTTATTCAACCAAGAGACCCAGTACTTC	CASSLFNQETQYF
.	.	TRBV30	TRBJ1-2	TGTGCCTGGAGTGGCGGAGAGTGGCGAGGCTATGGCTACACCTTC	CAWSGGEWRGYGYTF
.	many	TRBV5-5	TRBJ1-6	TGTGCCAGCAGCCCTACTCCAGGGAGGGTTAATTCACCCCTCCACTTT	CASSPTPGRVNSPLHF
.	.	TRBV29-1	TRBJ2-7	TGCAGCGTTGAAGATGAGGGGGGGAAAACCTACGAGCAGTACTTC	CSVEDEGGKTYEQYF
TRBD2	few	TRBV24-1	TRBJ2-2	TGTGCCACCAGTGTGGGGGGGGTGAACACCGGGGAGCTGTTTTTT	CATSVGGVNTGELFF
.	many	TRBV20-1	TRBJ1-3	TGCAGTGCTAGAGATCGGGACCTTTTCTCTGGAAACACCATATATTTT	CSARDRDLFSGNTIYF
.	many	TRBV7-9	TRBJ2-7	TGTGCCAGCAGCTTAGCGCAGCCTTACGAGCAGTACTTC	CASSLAQPYEQYF
.	.	TRBV28	TRBJ2-5	TGTGCCAGCACATGGGGAGAACCAGAGACCCAGTACTTC	CASTWGEPETQYF
.	few	TRBV12-3/TRBV12-4	TRBJ2-4	TGTGCCAGCAGTCGCCCGACAATAGCCAAAAACATTCAGTACTTC	CASSRPTIAKNIQYF
TRBD2	many	TRBV4-1	TRBJ2-3	TGCGCCAGCAGCCAGGACGGAGTAGCGGGGGAGGCAGATACGCAGTATTTT	CASSQDGVAGEADTQYF
TRBD1	many	TRBV7-3	TRBJ2-5	TGTGCCAGCAGCTTAGGTCCAGGGGGAATGGAAGAGACCCAGTACTTC	CASSLGPGGMEETQYF
.	.	TRBV5-1	TRBJ1-1	TGCGCCAGCCACCTCGGGTACACGAACACTGAAGCTTTCTTT	CASHLGYTNTEAFF
TRBD1	.	TRBV20-1	TRBJ1-5	TGCAGTGCTAGACAAAGCCGGGACAGAAATCAGCCCCAGCATTTT	CSARQSRDRNQPQHF
TRBD2	.	TRBV12-5	TRBJ2-5	TGTGCTAGTGGTTTGGGGACTAGCGGGGGGCAAGAGACCCAGTACTTC	CASGLGTSGGQETQYF
.	many	TRBV4-1	TRBJ1-5	TGCGCCAGCAGCCGATACAGGGAAATCGGCAATCAGCCCCAGCATTTT	CASSRYREIGNQPQHF
.	few	TRBV18	TRBJ1-5	TGTGCCAGCTCACCCCGGGACCATGGTAATCAGCCCCAGCATTTT	CASSPRDHGNQPQHF
TRBD2	many	TRBV7-9	TRBJ2-7	TGTGCCAGCAGCTTAGGGCCGGGAGGGCCTGTAGACGAGCAGTACTTC	CASSLGPGGPVDEQYF
.	many	TRBV11-2	TRBJ2-7	TGTGCCAGCAGCTTAGAGGGCCCGAGCTCCTACGAGCAGTACTTC	CASSLEGPSSYEQYF
.	.	TRBV28	TRBJ2-5	TGTGCCAGCAGTGGACGACAAGTTGGGGAGACCCAGTACTTC	CASSGRQVGETQYF
.	few	TRBV20-1	TRBJ1-5	TGCAGTGCTAGAGTATCGGGGGCGCGGAATCAGCCCCAGCATTTT	CSARVSGARNQPQHF
.	many	TRBV12-3/TRBV12-4	TRBJ1-2	TGTGCCAGCAGTTCGGACAGCTCTAACTATGGCTACACCTTC	CASSSDSSNYGYTF
TRBD2	many	TRBV7-2	TRBJ2-1	TGTGCCAGCAGCTGGACTAGCGGGATTAGCAGTGAGCAGTTCTTC	CASSWTSGISSEQFF
TRBD1	many	TRBV28	TRBJ1-2	TGTGCCAGCAGTCGGACAGGGGCCTTTAACTATGGCTACACCTTC	CASSRTGAFNYGYTF
.	many	TRBV18	TRBJ1-6	TGTGCCAGCTCACCTGGACGGTACTATAATTCACCCCTCCACTTT	CASSPGRYYNSPLHF
TRBD2	many	TRBV6-1	TRBJ2-3	TGTGCCAGCCGTGATAGCGGGGGGTTGGATACGCAGTATTTT	CASRDSGGLDTQYF
.	many	TRBV7-2	TRBJ2-5	TGTGCCAGCAGTCAGAATCGGGAGACCCAGTACTTC	CASSQNRETQYF